This is a list of T cell receptor beta chains from one sample in a study of Ad26.COV2.S vaccination and SARS-CoV-2 variants. Libraries were prepared by immunoSEQ multiplex PCR; TCRdb keeps only in-frame clonotypes and omits some of them. The top ten hold over 2.5% of the sample, which has 350,000 to 500,000 clones, 89% seen once. Sequencing was performed on peripheral blood, taken in a trial of Ad26.COV2.S vaccine versus placebo. Receptor source: a person between 18 and 65 years old who received the Ad26.COV2.S COVID-19 vaccine or a placebo. The conserved cysteine and the conserved F or W are not part of the CDR3 here. Size is stated for part of the rows, as once, few or many counts, or as a class when the clone is expanded.

V: TRBV29-1
size: NA
J: TRBJ2-1
CDR3: SVEGKGLYNEQF

V: TRBV30
size: NA
J: TRBJ1-3
CDR3: AWGDAGNTIY

V: TRBV2
size: NA
J: TRBJ2-1
CDR3: ASSQQIRTYNEQF

V: TRBV3-1/TRBV3-2
size: NA
J: TRBJ2-7
CDR3: ASSPSIVYEQY

V: TRBV7-3
size: NA
J: TRBJ1-1
CDR3: ASSLTSAGEAF

V: TRBV9
size: NA
J: TRBJ2-5
CDR3: ASSSRLGETQY

V: TRBV6-5
size: NA
J: TRBJ2-2
CDR3: ASRRQGNIGELF

V: TRBV6-6
size: few
J: TRBJ1-5
CDR3: ASSYYRGSNQPQH

V: TRBV28
size: NA
J: TRBJ2-7
CDR3: ASSSWDRRSSYEQY

V: TRBV29-1
size: NA
J: TRBJ1-2
CDR3: SVGPTGQTGGYT

V: TRBV7-2
size: NA
J: TRBJ2-7
CDR3: ASSSPGGEQY

V: TRBV18
size: NA
J: TRBJ2-1
CDR3: ASSPPRSGRSYNEQF

V: TRBV6-2/TRBV6-3
size: few
J: TRBJ1-2
CDR3: ASSSPDGYGYT

V: TRBV5-1
size: NA
J: TRBJ2-1
CDR3: ASSLVPSRGGEQF

V: TRBV4-3
size: once
J: TRBJ2-3
CDR3: ASSQAVAGTDTQY

V: TRBV29-1
size: NA
J: TRBJ2-1
CDR3: SVVWTGVSEQF

V: TRBV4-2
size: NA
J: TRBJ2-1
CDR3: ASSHLADSSYNEQF

V: TRBV28
size: NA
J: TRBJ1-1
CDR3: ASRSTTSHDRVEAF

V: TRBV28
size: NA
J: TRBJ2-3
CDR3: ASSRRLAMSTDTQY

V: TRBV10-3
size: NA
J: TRBJ1-2
CDR3: AIRVDRGQNYGYT

V: TRBV19
size: NA
J: TRBJ2-3
CDR3: ASSIRGAVTDTQY

V: TRBV5-4
size: once
J: TRBJ2-2
CDR3: ASSLPSGSTGELF

V: TRBV7-2
size: once
J: TRBJ2-3
CDR3: ASSLSGFQADTQY

V: TRBV19
size: NA
J: TRBJ2-1
CDR3: ASSIFAGASYNEQF

V: TRBV5-1
size: NA
J: TRBJ1-4
CDR3: ASSEGRGDEKLF